This T cell receptor beta chain was captured in a study of T-cell reconstitution after alpha-beta-depleted transplantation in children. Germline V gives CDR1 LNHDA, CDR2 SQIVND (reference sequence). This CDR3 is built from 14 residues. The V segment lost 3 bases and the J segment 12 bases; nucleotides outside the gene matches: 3. Preparation of the TCRbeta library was carried out with unique molecular identifiers. Via MiXCR, TCRdb re-called the PCR reads, giving one row per CDR3 protein. This repertoire shows over 400,000 distinct CDR3 sequences, roughly an eighth found once; its top ten account for about 5.6%.

The origin of this receptor is a human donor who donated a stem cell graft to a child with combined immunodeficiency. The sample was PBMCs from the stem cell graft donor, taken from the stem cell graft. This sequence joins TRBV19 and TRBJ2-2, with 14 bases lining up with TRBD2. Here the CDR3 reads CASSMTSGRVKLFF. The CDR3 coding sequence is TGTGCCAGTAGTATGACTAGCGGGAGGGTGAAGCTGTTTTTT.